A single TCR beta chain is shown here with its context. Antigen specificity is unknown. This sample is drawn from a study of T cells in Graves' hyperthyroidism and ophthalmopathy. Study-wide points: A median roughly 6.6 months before onset, the model predicted ophthalmopathy.

Lactation, pregnancy, other autoimmune disease or uncontrolled infection excluded patients. The V gene's germline CDR1 is KGHDR and CDR2 SFDVKD. V trimming: 3 bases; J trimming: 6 bases; junction bases outside the gene matches: 17. CDR3 length: 18 residues. TCR beta CDR3 sequences were amplified from RNA transcripts. Initially, a first-round RT-PCR of the TCR CDR3 employed the HTBI primer set. TCRdb analysed the multiplex PCR reads with MiXCR anew, one entry per CDR3 protein. This table has about 250,000 distinct CDR3 sequences, around 15% appearing once. The sample comprised blood. This chain connects TRBV24-1 to TRBJ1-2; 8 bases align to TRBD1. The TCR was taken from a woman between 45 and 65 years old with Graves' hyperthyroidism that later progressed to Graves' ophthalmopathy. The CDR3 loop reads CATSDSSGQVGGFNGYTF. The CDR3 DNA reads TGTGCCACCAGTGATAGCTCGGGACAGGTGGGAGGTTTCAATGGCTACACCTTC.